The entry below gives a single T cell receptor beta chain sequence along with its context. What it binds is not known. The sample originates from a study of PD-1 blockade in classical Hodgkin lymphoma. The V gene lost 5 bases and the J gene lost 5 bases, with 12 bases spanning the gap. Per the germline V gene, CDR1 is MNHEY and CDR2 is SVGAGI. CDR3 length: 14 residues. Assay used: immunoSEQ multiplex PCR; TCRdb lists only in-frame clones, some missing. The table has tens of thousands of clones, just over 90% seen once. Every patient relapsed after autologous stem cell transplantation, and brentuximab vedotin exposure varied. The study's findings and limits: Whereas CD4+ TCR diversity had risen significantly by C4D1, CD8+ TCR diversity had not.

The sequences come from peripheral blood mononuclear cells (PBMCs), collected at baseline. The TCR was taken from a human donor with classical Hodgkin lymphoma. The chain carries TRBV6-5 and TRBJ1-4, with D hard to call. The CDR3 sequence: CASSPFSWNEKLFF. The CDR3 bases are TGTGCCAGCAGTCCCTTTTCTTGGAATGAAAAACTGTTTTTT.